This is a list of T cell receptor beta chains from one sample in a study of control samples from healthy donors and cancer patients. Generated by immunoSEQ multiplex PCR, the TCRdb table keeps only in-frame clones and is missing some. This table has tens of thousands of clones, about nine tenths appearing once. Sequencing input: PBMCs. The receptors were sampled from a man aged 55 to 69 with head and neck cancer. The CDR3 runs from the conserved cysteine through the conserved F or W. The order of the fields is CDR3 length, V gene, clone size, J gene, D gene, CDR3 DNA, CDR3 protein. The D gene is left open where the match is weak. Clone size appears in some rows only: once, few, many, or a class for an expanded clone.

length: 15; V: TRBV18; size: -; J: TRBJ1-1; D: TRBD1; DNA: TGTGCCAGCTCACCTCCGGGACAGTCGGACACTGAAGCTTTCTTT; CDR3: CASSPPGQSDTEAFF
length: 14; V: TRBV7-8; size: -; J: TRBJ1-6; D: -; DNA: TGTGCCAGCAGCTTATCGCCTGGTAATTCACCCCTCCACTTT; CDR3: CASSLSPGNSPLHF
length: 15; V: TRBV9; size: -; J: TRBJ2-7; D: TRBD2; DNA: TGTGCCAGCAGCGTAGAGACTAGCGGGAGGTACGAGCAGTACTTC; CDR3: CASSVETSGRYEQYF
length: 13; V: TRBV24-1; size: -; J: TRBJ1-4; D: -; DNA: TGTGCCACCAGTGGACAGGAAAATGAAAAACTGTTTTTT; CDR3: CATSGQENEKLFF
length: 16; V: TRBV28; size: -; J: TRBJ1-1; D: TRBD1; DNA: TGTGCCAGCAGTTCCGGGACAGGGCCCCTGAACACTGAAGCTTTCTTT; CDR3: CASSSGTGPLNTEAFF
length: 15; V: TRBV7-9; size: -; J: TRBJ1-1; D: -; DNA: TGTGCCAGCAGCTTAGGGACCGCCGGTGGGACTGAAGCTTTCTTT; CDR3: CASSLGTAGGTEAFF
length: 13; V: TRBV2; size: -; J: TRBJ1-1; D: -; DNA: TGTGCCAGCGCTGTGACAGCGAACACTGAAGCTTTCTTT; CDR3: CASAVTANTEAFF
length: 15; V: TRBV4-3; size: -; J: TRBJ2-3; D: -; DNA: TGCGCCAGCAGCCAAGCCACCTCCTCACGCGATACGCAGTATTTT; CDR3: CASSQATSSRDTQYF
length: 15; V: TRBV2; size: -; J: TRBJ2-2; D: -; DNA: TGTGCCAGCAGCCCTTGGGGACAAGACACCGGGGAGCTGTTTTTT; CDR3: CASSPWGQDTGELFF
length: 13; V: TRBV6-5; size: -; J: TRBJ1-2; D: TRBD1; DNA: TGTGCCAGCAGCCCGGGACAGCTCTATGGCTACACCTTC; CDR3: CASSPGQLYGYTF
length: 11; V: TRBV20-1; size: -; J: TRBJ1-5; D: -; DNA: TGCAGTGTCGGGACACCATTGTCCCAGCATTTT; CDR3: CSVGTPLSQHF
length: 15; V: TRBV19; size: once; J: TRBJ2-1; D: -; DNA: TGTGCCAGTAGTATCGTCCAGCGTGACTACAATGAGCAGTTCTTC; CDR3: CASSIVQRDYNEQFF
length: 14; V: TRBV5-4; size: -; J: TRBJ2-7; D: TRBD2; DNA: TGTGCCAGCAGCCCGGGAGGCAGAACCGACGAGCAGTACTTC; CDR3: CASSPGGRTDEQYF
length: 13; V: TRBV7-6; size: few; J: TRBJ1-1; D: -; DNA: TGTGCCAGCAGCCTCGACTTAAACACTGAAGCTTTCTTT; CDR3: CASSLDLNTEAFF
length: 14; V: TRBV29-1; size: once; J: TRBJ2-4; D: TRBD1; DNA: TGCAGCGTTTCGGGACAGGGAACCAAAAACATTCAGTACTTC; CDR3: CSVSGQGTKNIQYF
length: 16; V: TRBV3-1/TRBV3-2; size: -; J: TRBJ2-1; D: -; DNA: TGTGCCAGCAGCCCGCAGGCAGCGGGCTCCTACAATGAGCAGTTCTTC; CDR3: CASSPQAAGSYNEQFF
length: 18; V: TRBV6-2/TRBV6-3; size: -; J: TRBJ2-3; D: TRBD2; DNA: TGTGCCAGCAGTTACTCCAGTACACTAGCGGGGGACACAGATACGCAGTATTTT; CDR3: CASSYSSTLAGDTDTQYF